This T cell receptor beta chain emerged from a study of blood T cells in healthy people across ages. Germline CDR1 SGHTA, CDR2 FQGNSA. This CDR3 is built from 14 residues. Then a second PCR, running roughly 7 to 11 cycles, was carried out with a sample-barcoded 5' primer and a J-beta primer mix. At least 2.5 million CDR3-containing paired-end reads were obtained per sample. TCRdb analysed the 5' RACE reads with MiXCR anew, one entry per CDR3 protein. The profile shows approximately 800,000 distinct CDR3 sequences, more than 35% of them singletons. Sequencing input: blood. The chain couples TRBV7-2 to TRBJ2-5; perhaps TRBD1 as D (6 bases). Judging by the DNA end, TRBJ2-7 fits better; the J call may be wrong. This sequence originates from an older man in good health. The CDR3 DNA is TGTGCCAGCAGCTTAGCCTCAGGGGTGAGCGAGCAGTACTTC. This translates into CASSLASGVSEQYF.